The entry below gives a single T cell receptor (beta chain) sequence along with its context. Its antigen is not yet known. There are no base qualities to consult, and no much larger clone falls within one base. The same CDR3 can be traced to other DNA sequences in this sample. The library was generated by the immunoSEQ multiplex PCR assay. Genomic DNA was extracted from the sorted cells, and the TCR beta V, D and J regions were sequenced using the automated high-throughput method of Adaptive Biotechnologies. A two-step, bias-controlled multiplex PCR was used to amplify CDR3 regions. Amplified TCR beta libraries were sequenced on an Illumina instrument. The authors processed their data as follows. Demultiplexed reads were processed to lower amplification and sequencing bias, and the IMGT database was used to assign CDR3 sequences to gene families. Repertoire data were analyzed with ImmunoSEQ software version 2.0. Out-of-frame sequences and sequences containing stop codons in the CDR3 were removed from the clonotype lists. Any clonotype with a frequency under 0.01% was left out, since that frequency corresponded to less than one cell. Richness was calculated by dividing observed richness by the number of input cells, and evenness was calculated by dividing Shannon entropy by the log of observed richness. To measure repertoire diversity and how similar the repertoire was between time points, Simpson diversity and Morisita-Horn overlap indices were applied. Clonotypes were categorized as dominant (>1%), sub-dominant (0.5-0.99%), low abundance (0.1-0.49%) or lowest abundance (<0.1%). For the germline index, total nucleotide additions were subtracted from total CDR3 length, and that difference was then divided by total CDR3 length. Imported from immuneACCESS, the table was reduced by TCRdb to in-frame sequences with V and J called. These copies leave out some clones; in studies compared against another copy, an unresolved V gene accounts for under half, and the cause of the remainder is not known. The V and J calls and the clone size are those of that table, but D and trimming were determined from the DNA. The table for this sample lists 35,000 to 50,000 clones; 85% to 90% of them were counted only once. The top ten clones comprise under 1.5% of the sample.

This sample's time point label indicates: peak reinfection, 3 to 8 weeks after reinfection detection. Sorted cells were sequenced directly ex vivo, without in vitro expansion prior to TCR sequencing. The donors were people who inject drugs and were enrolled in Canada's Montreal Acute Hepatitis C Cohort Study (HEPCO). Total naive CD8 T cells, sorted as viable CD3+ CD8+ CD45RO-, came from a couple of donors at all three reinfection time points as controls. Before sorting, cryopreserved peripheral blood mononuclear cells were thawed, and CD8 T cells were purified from the thawed cells. Negative selection with the MACS CD8+ T cell Isolation Kit was used to enrich CD8 T cells. Cells were sorted on a BD FACSAria II sorter running FACSDiva software, and FlowJo was used to analyze the data. These data come from a study of memory CD8 T cells in hepatitis C reinfection (TCRdb year 2017). General notes on the study: Among the donors, a few cleared two back-to-back HCV infections on their own, whereas two got rid of a primary infection but ended up chronically infected after reinfection. HCV reinfection was defined by a positive HCV RNA test following two negative tests taken at least 60 days apart. Peak reinfection samples were obtained 3 to 8 weeks after detection of reinfection. The study tracked the TCR beta repertoire of virus-specific CD8 T cells longitudinally across an HCV reinfection episode in several donors. Between about 2009 and 2012, about 5 reinfection cases with stored pre-reinfection samples were identified. In the reinfection study, participants with a resolved prior HCV infection were followed up every 3 months. Previously published longitudinal data on tetramer+ CD8 T cell frequency were used to select the peak reinfection time point. The investigation overall reported the following: Because only five donors were included, definitive conclusions about public clonotypes linked to secondary clearance were beyond the reach of the study.

The CDR3 spans 13 residues, from the cysteine through the phenylalanine. The CDR3 DNA has 39 bases and is translated from base 1. The V and J ends are trimmed by 1 base and 6 bases, leaving 8 bases between them. The germline V gene gives CDR1 as SGHRS and CDR2 as YFSETQ. The material sequenced was naive CD8+ T cells sorted from blood. In the paper's terms, the cell subset or site label means: total naive CD8+CD45RO- T cells. Rearrangement joined TRBV5-1 to TRBJ2-1; TRBD2 might be the D gene, on 6 matching bases. The receptor was isolated from a man younger than 35 with hepatitis C virus infection. The CDR3 protein is CASSLLGGNEQFF. The nucleotides read TGCGCCAGCAGCTTGTTGGGGGGCAATGAGCAGTTCTTC.